Listed here is a single T cell receptor (beta chain). The clone's antigen remains unknown. One base away there is no much larger clone; base qualities are not given. This entry belongs to a study of blood T cells in healthy people across ages (dated by TCRdb to the mid-2010s). Notes on the research overall: In model experiments, roughly one uniquely barcoded TCR beta cDNA molecule per two T cells was captured by template switching. The donors were split into four age groups: young (average approximately 16 years), middle-aged (roughly 40), aged (approximately 60) and long-lived (roughly 80). To avoid experimental bias, donors of different ages were randomly spread across the sequencing lanes. To track age-related changes in TCR beta repertoire diversity, the study relied on deep sequencing normalized with unique cDNA molecular identifiers. Using the same blood draw, the study looked at two additional independent replicas of 1 million unique cDNA reads for two donors, one aged 18 to 30 and the other aged 80 or older.

The donors were a few dozen Caucasian individuals from Russia, aged about 6 to 95 years, who were systemically healthy. Each donor gave 9.5 to 10 milliliters of peripheral blood, drawn into EDTA-treated Vacutainer tubes. Ficoll-Paque density-gradient centrifugation was used to isolate PBMCs, with at least 6 million obtained per sample. Trizol reagent was used to extract total RNA from the PBMCs, yielding at least 6 micrograms per sample. The percentages of naive CD45RAhigh/CD27high T cells were determined by flow cytometry on a PBMC aliquot from every donor. The method was 5' RACE. The instrument given in TCRdb is Illumina HiSeq 2500. The second PCR ran for roughly 7 to 12 cycles and used a J-beta primer mix along with a sample-barcoded 5' primer. A template-switch 5' adaptor carrying 12 random nucleotides introduced a unique molecular identifier onto each TCR beta cDNA molecule. Each sample yielded at least 2.5 million CDR3-containing paired-end reads. All of the RNA was converted into first-strand cDNA using the Mint cDNA synthesis kit, with a TRBC-specific oligonucleotide serving as the primer. Following uracil-DNA glycosylase treatment, a first 18-cycle PCR with universal primers M1SS and BC2_uni_R was performed on all cDNA. In the authors' own workflow: For normalization, 1 million high-quality reads, each with a distinct molecular identifier, were randomly selected from each sample. Reads sharing molecular identifiers were discarded rather than binned into consensus sequences. MiTCR, with a Q25 quality threshold and the strictest error-elimination algorithm, was used for CDR3 identification, clonotype clustering and error correction. A nonparametric unseen species model using Euler transformation provided a lower-bound estimate of total TCR beta diversity. TCRdb reprocessing: public reads trimmed at Q25 with fastp, clones called with MiXCR, in-frame beta chains kept. For every CDR3 protein sequence, its rows merge into one entry that carries the most common genes and DNA. V and J calls and clone size were set by TCRdb, not the authors. The sample includes 1.2 million to 1.5 million distinct CDR3 sequences, with 59% observed a single time. Jointly, the top ten make up over 6.5% of the sample.

Study-level results and caveats: Estimates of total diversity based on one million sequenced T cells were regarded as lower bounds and as underestimates. Donor CMV infection status was unknown, potentially confounding age-related changes in expanded clonotypes. Since profiling was done on bulk unsorted PBMCs, naive and antigen-experienced compartments could not be conclusively compared. As age increased, observed TCR beta diversity per million T cells dropped in a roughly linear way, and a significant reduction was already evident by age 40. The long-lived group showed more naive CD4+ T cells, fewer expanded clones and increased TCR diversity than the aged group, suggesting age selection. A strong correlation was found between observed TCR beta diversity and the percentage of naive T cells measured by flow cytometry.

The clonotype was recovered from a man aged 18-30 years in good health. Sample: blood.

The CDR3 corresponds to CASSHTLGTVDTQYF. The nucleotides are TGCGCCAGCAGCCACACGCTTGGGACTGTAGATACGCAGTATTTT. Rearrangement joined TRBV4-3 to TRBJ2-3; TRBD2 could be the D gene, as 6 bases match. The germline ends are 15 bases apart after V is trimmed by 3 bases and J by 5 bases. The CDR3 has 15 amino acids, counting the end cysteine and phenylalanine. This entry keeps only the CDR3 DNA: 45 bases, framed from base 1. CDR1 LGHNA and CDR2 YSLEER were looked up in the germline V gene.